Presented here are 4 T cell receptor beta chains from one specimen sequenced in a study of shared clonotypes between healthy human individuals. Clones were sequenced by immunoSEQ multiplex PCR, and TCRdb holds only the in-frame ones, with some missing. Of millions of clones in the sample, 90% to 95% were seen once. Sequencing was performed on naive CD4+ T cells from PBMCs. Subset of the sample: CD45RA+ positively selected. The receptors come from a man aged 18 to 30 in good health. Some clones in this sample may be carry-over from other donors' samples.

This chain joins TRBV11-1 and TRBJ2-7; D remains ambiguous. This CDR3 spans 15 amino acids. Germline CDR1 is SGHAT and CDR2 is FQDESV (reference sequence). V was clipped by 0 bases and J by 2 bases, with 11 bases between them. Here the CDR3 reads CASSLALEVTYEQYF. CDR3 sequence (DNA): TGTGCCAGCAGCTTAGCATTAGAGGTCACCTACGAGCAGTACTTC.

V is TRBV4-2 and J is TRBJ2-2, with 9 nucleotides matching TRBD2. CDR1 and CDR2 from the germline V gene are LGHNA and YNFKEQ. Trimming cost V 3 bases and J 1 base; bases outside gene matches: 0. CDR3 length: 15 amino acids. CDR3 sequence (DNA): TGTGCCAGCAGCCAGACTAGCGGGAACACCGGGGAGCTGTTTTTT. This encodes CASSQTSGNTGELFF.

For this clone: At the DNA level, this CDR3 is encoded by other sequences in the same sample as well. The CDR3 DNA reads as TGTGCCAGCAGTTTACGCAATGAGCAGTTCTTC. It is translated as CASSLRNEQFF. This chain uses TRBV27 with TRBJ2-1; no firm D call. Germline CDR1 and CDR2: MNHEY and SMNVEV (reference sequence). This CDR3 is 11 amino acids long. Trimming left V 2 bases short and J 6 bases short, with 2 bases between.

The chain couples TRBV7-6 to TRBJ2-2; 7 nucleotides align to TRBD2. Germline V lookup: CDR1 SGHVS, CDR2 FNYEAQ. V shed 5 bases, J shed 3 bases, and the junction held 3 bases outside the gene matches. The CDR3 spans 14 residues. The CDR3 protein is CASSAGVDTGELFF. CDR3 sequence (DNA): TGTGCCAGCAGCGCGGGAGTGGACACCGGGGAGCTGTTTTTT.